This TCR beta chain came from a study of T cell responses to AZD1222 COVID-19 vaccine. Overall study results and limits: It was only after the peak T cell response that any repertoires were sampled. Once two AZD1222 doses were given, Spike-specific TCR breadth and depth went up. Females made up more of the donors, who were largely white British, and clonal diversity may have come out too low.

With regard to this clone: The antigen remains unidentified.

Germline-derived CDR1 and CDR2 are MNHEY and SVGAGI. Between the trimmed V and J ends, which lost 3 bases and 6 bases, there was a span of 12 bases. The CDR3 covers 15 residues. Here immunoSEQ multiplex PCR was the method, and the copy in TCRdb shows in-frame clones only, minus some. The sample yields 140,000 to 150,000 clones, roughly 90% seen once. The gene calls are TRBV6-5 and TRBJ1-6; D not resolved. Sample: peripheral blood, taken on day 0 of AZD1222 vaccination. The sequence was collected from an adult in good health. The CDR3 protein is CASSYGGKGNSPLHF. The DNA for the CDR3 is TGTGCCAGCAGTTATGGAGGGAAGGGTAATTCACCCCTCCACTTT.